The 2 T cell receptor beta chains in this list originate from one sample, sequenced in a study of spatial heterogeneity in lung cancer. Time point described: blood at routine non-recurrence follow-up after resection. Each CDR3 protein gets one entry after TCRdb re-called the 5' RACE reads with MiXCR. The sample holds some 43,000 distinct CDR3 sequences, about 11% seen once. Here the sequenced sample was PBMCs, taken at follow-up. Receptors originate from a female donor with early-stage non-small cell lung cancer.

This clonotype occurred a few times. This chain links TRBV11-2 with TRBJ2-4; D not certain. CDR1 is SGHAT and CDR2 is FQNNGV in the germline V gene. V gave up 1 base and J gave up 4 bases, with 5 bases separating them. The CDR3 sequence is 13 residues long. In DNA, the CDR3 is TGTGCCAGCAGCTTAGGGTCGAAAAACATTCAGTACTTC. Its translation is CASSLGSKNIQYF.

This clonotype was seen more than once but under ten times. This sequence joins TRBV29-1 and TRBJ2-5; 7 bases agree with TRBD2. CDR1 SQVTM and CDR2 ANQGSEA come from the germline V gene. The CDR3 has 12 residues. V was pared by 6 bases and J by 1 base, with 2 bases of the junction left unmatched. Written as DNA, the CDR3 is TGCAGCGTCCCGGGGGGCCAAGAGACCCAGTACTTC. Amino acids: CSVPGGQETQYF.